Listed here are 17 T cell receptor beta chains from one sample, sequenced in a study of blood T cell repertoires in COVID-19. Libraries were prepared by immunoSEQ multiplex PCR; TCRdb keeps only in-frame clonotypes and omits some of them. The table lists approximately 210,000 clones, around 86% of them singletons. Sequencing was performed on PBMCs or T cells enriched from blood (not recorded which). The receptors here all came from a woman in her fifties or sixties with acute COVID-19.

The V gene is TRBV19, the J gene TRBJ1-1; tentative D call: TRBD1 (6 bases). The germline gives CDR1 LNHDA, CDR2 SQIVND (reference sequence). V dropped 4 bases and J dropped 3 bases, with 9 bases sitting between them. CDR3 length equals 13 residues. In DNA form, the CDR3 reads TGTGCCAGTAGTACGACAGGTTACACTGAAGCTTTCTTT. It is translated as CASSTTGYTEAFF.

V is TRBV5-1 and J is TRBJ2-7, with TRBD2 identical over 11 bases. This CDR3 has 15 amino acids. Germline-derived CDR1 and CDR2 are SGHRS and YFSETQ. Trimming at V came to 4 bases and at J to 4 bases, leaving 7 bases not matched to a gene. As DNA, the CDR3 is TGCGCCAGCAGCCCCTATAGCGGGGGGGCGTACGAGCAGTACTTC. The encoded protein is CASSPYSGGAYEQYF. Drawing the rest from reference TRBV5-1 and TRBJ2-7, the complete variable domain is KAGVTQTPRYLIKTRGQQVTLSCSPISGHRSVSWYQQTPGQGLQFLFEYFSETQRNKGNFPGRFSGRQFSNSRSEMNVSTLELGDSALYLCASSPYSGGAYEQYFGPGTRLTVT.

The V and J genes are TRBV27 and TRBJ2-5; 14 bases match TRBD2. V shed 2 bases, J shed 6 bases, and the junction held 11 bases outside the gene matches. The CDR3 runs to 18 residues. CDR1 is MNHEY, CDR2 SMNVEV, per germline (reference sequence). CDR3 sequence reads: CASSLTTSGGANGKTQYF. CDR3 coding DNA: TGTGCCAGCAGTTTAACGACTAGCGGGGGGGCGAACGGGAAGACCCAGTACTTC.

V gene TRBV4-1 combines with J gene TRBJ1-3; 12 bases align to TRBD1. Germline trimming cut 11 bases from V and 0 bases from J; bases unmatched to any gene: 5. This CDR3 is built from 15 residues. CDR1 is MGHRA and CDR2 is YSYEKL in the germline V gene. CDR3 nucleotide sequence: TGCGCCTCGGGACAGGGGGCTATCTCTGGAAACACCATATATTTT. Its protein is CASGQGAISGNTIYF.

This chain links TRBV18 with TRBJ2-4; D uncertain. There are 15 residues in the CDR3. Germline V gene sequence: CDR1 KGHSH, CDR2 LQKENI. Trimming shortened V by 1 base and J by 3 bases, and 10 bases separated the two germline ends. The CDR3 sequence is CASSPLGNDKNIQYF. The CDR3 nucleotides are TGTGCCAGCTCACCACTCGGTAACGACAAAAACATTCAGTACTTC.

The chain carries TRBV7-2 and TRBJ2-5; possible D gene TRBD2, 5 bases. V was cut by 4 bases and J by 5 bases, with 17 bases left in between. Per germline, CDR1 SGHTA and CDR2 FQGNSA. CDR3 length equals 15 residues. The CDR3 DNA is TGTGCCAGCAGCTCGAGAACCAGTAGGGAGGAGACCCAGTACTTC. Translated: CASSSRTSREETQYF.

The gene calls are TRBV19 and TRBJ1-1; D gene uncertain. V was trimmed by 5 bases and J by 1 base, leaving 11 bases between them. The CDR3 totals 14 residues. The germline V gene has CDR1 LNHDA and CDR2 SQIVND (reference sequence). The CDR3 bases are TGTGCCAGTAGTGATTCATCAGGGAACACTGAAGCTTTCTTT. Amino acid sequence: CASSDSSGNTEAFF.

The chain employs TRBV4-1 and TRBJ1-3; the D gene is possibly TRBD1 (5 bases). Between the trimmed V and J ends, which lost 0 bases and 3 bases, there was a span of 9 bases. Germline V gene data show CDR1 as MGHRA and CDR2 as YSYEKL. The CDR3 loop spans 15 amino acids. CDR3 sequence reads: CASSQDPGGGNTIYF. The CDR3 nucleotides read TGCGCCAGCAGCCAAGATCCCGGGGGTGGAAACACCATATATTTT.

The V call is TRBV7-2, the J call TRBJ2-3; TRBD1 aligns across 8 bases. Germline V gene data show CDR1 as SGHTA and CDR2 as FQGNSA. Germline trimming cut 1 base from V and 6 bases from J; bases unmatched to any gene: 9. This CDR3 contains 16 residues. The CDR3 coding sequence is TGTGCCAGCAGCTTAGATCCAGGGGGCAAATCGGATACGCAGTATTTT. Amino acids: CASSLDPGGKSDTQYF.

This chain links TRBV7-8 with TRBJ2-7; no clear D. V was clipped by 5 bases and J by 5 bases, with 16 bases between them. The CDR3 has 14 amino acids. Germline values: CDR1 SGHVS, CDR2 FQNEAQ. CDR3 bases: TGTGCCAGCAGCGCCGGTTACGCCGAGGACGAGCAGTACTTC. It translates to CASSAGYAEDEQYF.

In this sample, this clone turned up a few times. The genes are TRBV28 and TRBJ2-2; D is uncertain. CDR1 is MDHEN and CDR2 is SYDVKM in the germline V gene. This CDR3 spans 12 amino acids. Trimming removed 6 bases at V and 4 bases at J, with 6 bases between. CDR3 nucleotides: TGTGCCAGCAGGCCGGGCACCGGGGAGCTGTTTTTT. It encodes CASRPGTGELFF.

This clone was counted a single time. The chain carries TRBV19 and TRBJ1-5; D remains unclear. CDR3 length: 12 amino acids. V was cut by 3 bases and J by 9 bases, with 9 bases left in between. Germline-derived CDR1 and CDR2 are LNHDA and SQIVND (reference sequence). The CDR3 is CASSITDRPQHF. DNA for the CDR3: TGTGCCAGTAGTATTACAGATCGGCCCCAGCATTTT. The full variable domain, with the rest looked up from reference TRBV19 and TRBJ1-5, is DGGITQSPKYLFRKEGQNVTLSCEQNLNHDAMYWYRQDPGQGLRLIYYSQIVNDFQKGDIAEGYSVSREKKESFPLTVTSAQKNPTAFYLCASSITDRPQHFGDGTRLSIL.

For the CDR3, the DNA is TGTGCCAGCTCACCATCCGTTGAGGGCTACACCTTC. It is translated as CASSPSVEGYTF. V and J are TRBV18 and TRBJ1-2; D remains unclear. The germline CDR1 and CDR2 sequences are KGHSH and LQKENI. The CDR3 loop spans 12 amino acids. V was pared by 2 bases and J by 8 bases, with 9 bases between.

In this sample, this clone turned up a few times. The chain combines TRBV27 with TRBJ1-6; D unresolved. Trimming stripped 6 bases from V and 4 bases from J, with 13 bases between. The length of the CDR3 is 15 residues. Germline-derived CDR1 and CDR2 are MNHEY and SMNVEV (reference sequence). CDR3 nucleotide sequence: TGTGCCAGCAGGGGAGGAGGGATTTATAATTCACCCCTCCACTTT. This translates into CASRGGGIYNSPLHF.

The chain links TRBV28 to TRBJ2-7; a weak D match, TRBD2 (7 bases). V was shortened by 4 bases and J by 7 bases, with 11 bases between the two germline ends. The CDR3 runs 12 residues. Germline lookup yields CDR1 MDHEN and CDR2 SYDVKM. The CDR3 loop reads CASSSGGREQYF. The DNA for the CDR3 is TGTGCCAGCAGTTCGGGGGGCAGGGAGCAGTACTTC.

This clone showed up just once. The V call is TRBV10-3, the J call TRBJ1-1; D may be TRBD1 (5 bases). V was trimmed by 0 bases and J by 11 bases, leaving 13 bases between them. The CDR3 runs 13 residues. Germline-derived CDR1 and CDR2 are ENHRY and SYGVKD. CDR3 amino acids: CAISESEQGRAFF. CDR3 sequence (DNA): TGTGCCATCAGTGAGTCCGAGCAGGGTCGCGCTTTCTTT.

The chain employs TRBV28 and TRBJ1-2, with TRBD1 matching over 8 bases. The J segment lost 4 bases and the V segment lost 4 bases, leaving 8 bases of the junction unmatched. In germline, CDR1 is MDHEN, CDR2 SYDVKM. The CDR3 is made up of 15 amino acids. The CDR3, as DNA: TGTGCCAGCAGTTCCCCGAGACAGGGGCGCTATGGCTACACCTTC. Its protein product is CASSSPRQGRYGYTF.